Below are 5 T cell receptor beta chains sequenced from a single sample in a study of immune evolution from preneoplasia to lung adenocarcinoma. Using immunoSEQ multiplex PCR, the repertoire was profiled, and TCRdb retains in-frame clones only, with some absent. The data hold about 8,300 clones, with just under 85% observed a single time. Sample: FFPE invasive lung adenocarcinoma tissue. The receptor set was obtained from a person between 45 and 75 years old with lung adenocarcinoma.

This clone was recorded once. This chain links TRBV29-1 with TRBJ2-3; 8 positions match TRBD2. V shed 3 bases and J 1 base; nucleotides not matched to a gene: 15. There are 18 residues in the CDR3. Looked up from germline, CDR1 is SQVTM and CDR2 is ANQGSEA. Here the CDR3 reads CSVDLGTSYSPGTDTQYF. The CDR3 DNA is TGCAGCGTTGATCTCGGGACTAGTTACTCCCCGGGCACAGATACGCAGTATTTT.

The CDR3 nucleotides are TGTGCCAGCAGTTTAGCGGGAGGCATCACAGATACGCAGTATTTT. It encodes CASSLAGGITDTQYF. V gene TRBV27 combines with J gene TRBJ2-3; 8 bases match TRBD2. V shed 2 bases, J shed 2 bases, and the junction held 3 bases outside the gene matches. Germline V gives CDR1 MNHEY, CDR2 SMNVEV (reference sequence). The CDR3 contains 15 residues.

The V gene is TRBV18, the J gene TRBJ2-3; unclear D gene. CDR3 size: 14 residues. V was cut by 1 base and J by 2 bases, with 7 bases left in between. Germline CDR1 reads KGHSH; CDR2 reads LQKENI. CDR3 region: CASSPQGSTDTQYF. The CDR3 DNA is TGTGCCAGCTCACCACAGGGTTCCACAGATACGCAGTATTTT.

The genes are TRBV4-2 and TRBJ1-4; D gene uncertain. Trimming pared 1 base from V and 0 bases from J, leaving 12 bases between. This CDR3 has 17 residues. Germline V gene lookup returns CDR1 LGHNA and CDR2 YNFKEQ. DNA of the CDR3: TGTGCCAGCAGCCAAGGTGAGGGCCCGGCAACTAATGAAAAACTGTTTTTT. The encoded protein is CASSQGEGPATNEKLFF.

The V gene is TRBV4-2, the J gene TRBJ2-7; 7 positions agree with TRBD2. Trimming cost V 4 bases and J 3 bases; bases outside gene matches: 6. Germline CDR1 is LGHNA and CDR2 is YNFKEQ. The CDR3 totals 14 residues. CDR3 sequence reads: CASSLSRGDYEQYF. As DNA, the CDR3 is TGTGCCAGCAGCCTATCACGGGGGGACTACGAGCAGTACTTC.